This TCR beta chain is from a study of shared clonotypes between healthy human individuals. Splitting the CD4+ cells yielded a CD45RA+ naive subset and a CD45RA-negative memory subset. Study-wide results and limits: Estimated richness values were generally larger in naive subsets than in memory subsets.

A roughly 200 ng quantity of DNA, tens of thousands of T cell genomes, went into the sorted-subset replicate PCRs. This table comes from immunoSEQ multiplex PCR, and its TCRdb copy is limited to in-frame clones, with some not included. The table shows some 2,500,000 clones, with about 90% occurring only once. Germline CDR1 MNHEY, CDR2 SVGAGI. Deletions cut 0 bases from V and 4 bases from J, with 13 bases between. The CDR3 contains 15 residues. Notes on this clone: Its target is not known.

The V call is TRBV6-5, the J call TRBJ2-7; a weak D match, TRBD2 (7 bases). The TCR originated in a man aged 18 to 29 in good health. Some clones in this sample may be carry-over from other donors' samples. Sequences were obtained from naive CD4+ T cells from PBMCs. Stated subset: CD45RA+ positively selected. CDR3 protein: CASSYSREGEYEQYF. Here the CDR3 DNA reads TGTGCCAGCAGTTACTCCAGGGAGGGGGAATACGAGCAGTACTTC.